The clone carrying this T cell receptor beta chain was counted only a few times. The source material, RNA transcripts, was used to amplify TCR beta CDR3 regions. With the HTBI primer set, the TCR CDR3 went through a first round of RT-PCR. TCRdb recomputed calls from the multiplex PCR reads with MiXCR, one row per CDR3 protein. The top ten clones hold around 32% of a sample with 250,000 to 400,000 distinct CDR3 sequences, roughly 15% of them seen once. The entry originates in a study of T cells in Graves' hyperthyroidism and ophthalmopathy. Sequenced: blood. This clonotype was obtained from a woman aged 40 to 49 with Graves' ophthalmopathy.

CDR3 in DNA: TGCAGTGCTAGAGGTCCCTTCCCAGGGGCTTCAAGGGAGACCCAGTACTTC. Its protein is CSARGPFPGASRETQYF. The gene calls are TRBV20-1 and TRBJ2-5; D might be TRBD1 (6 bases). The CDR3 length is 17 residues. Trimming removed 1 base from V and 5 bases from J, with 23 bases in between. Germline CDR1 DFQATT, CDR2 SNEGSKA (reference sequence).